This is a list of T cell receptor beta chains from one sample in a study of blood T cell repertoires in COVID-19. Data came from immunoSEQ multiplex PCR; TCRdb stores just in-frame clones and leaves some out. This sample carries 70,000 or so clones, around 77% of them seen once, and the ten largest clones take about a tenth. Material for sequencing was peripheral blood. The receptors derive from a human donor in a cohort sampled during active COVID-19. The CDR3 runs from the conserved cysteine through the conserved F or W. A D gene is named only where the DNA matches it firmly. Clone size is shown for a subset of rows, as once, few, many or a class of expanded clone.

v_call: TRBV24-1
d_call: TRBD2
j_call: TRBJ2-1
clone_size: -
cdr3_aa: CATSDFLGLGSYNEQFF
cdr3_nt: TGTGCCACCAGTGACTTCCTGGGACTAGGATCCTACAATGAGCAGTTCTTC

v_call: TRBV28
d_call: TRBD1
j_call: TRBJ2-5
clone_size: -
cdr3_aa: CASTGGKRGETQYF
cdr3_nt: TGTGCCAGCACAGGGGGCAAGAGGGGAGAGACCCAGTACTTC

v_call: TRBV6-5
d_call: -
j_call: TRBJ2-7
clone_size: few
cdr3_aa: CASSSRAGGATEQYF
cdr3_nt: TGTGCCAGCAGCTCCCGGGCTGGAGGTGCCACCGAGCAGTACTTC

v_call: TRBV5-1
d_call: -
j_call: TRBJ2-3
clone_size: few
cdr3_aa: CASSASTGTDTQYF
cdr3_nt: TGCGCCAGCAGCGCATCCACAGGGACAGATACGCAGTATTTT

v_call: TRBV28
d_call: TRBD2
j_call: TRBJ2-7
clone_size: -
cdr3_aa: CASSSRPGLASYEQYF
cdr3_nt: TGTGCCAGCAGTTCGCGACCGGGACTAGCGTCCTACGAGCAGTACTTC

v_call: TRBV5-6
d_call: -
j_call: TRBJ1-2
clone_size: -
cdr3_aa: CASSLGGQGYGYTF
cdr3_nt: TGTGCCAGCAGCCTCGGGGGGCAAGGCTATGGCTACACCTTC

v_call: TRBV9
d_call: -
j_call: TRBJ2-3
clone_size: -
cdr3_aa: CASSVGWGRDTQYF
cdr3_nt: TGTGCCAGCAGCGTAGGTTGGGGGAGGGATACGCAGTATTTT

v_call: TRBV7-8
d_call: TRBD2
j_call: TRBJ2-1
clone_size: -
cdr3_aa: CASSPILAGDNEQFF
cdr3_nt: TGTGCCAGCAGCCCGATACTAGCGGGAGACAATGAGCAGTTCTTC

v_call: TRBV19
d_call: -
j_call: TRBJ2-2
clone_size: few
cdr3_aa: CASSIQSANTGELFF
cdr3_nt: TGTGCCAGTAGTATCCAGAGCGCGAACACCGGGGAGCTGTTTTTT

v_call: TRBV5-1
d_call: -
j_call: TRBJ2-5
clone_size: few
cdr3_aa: CASSLGSQETQYF
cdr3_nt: TGCGCCAGCAGCTTGGGCAGCCAAGAGACCCAGTACTTC

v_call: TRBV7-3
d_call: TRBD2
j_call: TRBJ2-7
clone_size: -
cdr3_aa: CASSRGAGGPSREQYF
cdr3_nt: TGTGCCAGCAGCCGAGGGGCGGGAGGGCCTTCGAGGGAGCAGTACTTC

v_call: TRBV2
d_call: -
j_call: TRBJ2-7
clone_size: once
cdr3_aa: CASTVDNYEQYF
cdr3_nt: TGTGCCAGCACAGTCGACAACTACGAGCAGTACTTC

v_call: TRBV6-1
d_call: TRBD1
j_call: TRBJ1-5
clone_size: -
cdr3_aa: CASSEGRGPQPQHF
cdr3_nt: TGTGCCAGCAGTGAAGGTAGGGGGCCACAGCCCCAGCATTTT

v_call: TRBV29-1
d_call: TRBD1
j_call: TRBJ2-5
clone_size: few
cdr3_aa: CSVGTDRGRETQYF
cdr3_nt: TGCAGCGTGGGTACCGACAGGGGGCGGGAGACCCAGTACTTC

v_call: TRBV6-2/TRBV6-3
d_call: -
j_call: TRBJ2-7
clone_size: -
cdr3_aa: CASSYAETYEQYF
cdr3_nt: TGTGCCAGCAGTTACGCGGAGACCTACGAGCAGTACTTC

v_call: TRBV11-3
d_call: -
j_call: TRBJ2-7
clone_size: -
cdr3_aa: CASSLGSEAEQYF
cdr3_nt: TGTGCCAGCAGCTTAGGGTCGGAGGCCGAGCAGTACTTC

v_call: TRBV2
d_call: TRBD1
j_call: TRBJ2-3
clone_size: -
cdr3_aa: CASNLGQGRTDTQYF
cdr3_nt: TGTGCCAGCAACCTGGGACAGGGCAGAACAGATACGCAGTATTTT

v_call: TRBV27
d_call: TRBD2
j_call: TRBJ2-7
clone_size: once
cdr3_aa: CASGLAGGPLYEQYF
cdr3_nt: TGTGCCAGCGGACTAGCGGGAGGGCCGCTGTACGAGCAGTACTTC

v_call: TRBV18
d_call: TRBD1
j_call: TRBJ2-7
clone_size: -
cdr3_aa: CASSPYAGGTREQYF
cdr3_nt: TGTGCCAGCTCACCCTATGCAGGGGGAACGAGGGAGCAGTACTTC

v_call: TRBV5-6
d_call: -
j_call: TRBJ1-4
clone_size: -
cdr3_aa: CASSSSGRFGEKLFF
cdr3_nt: TGTGCCAGCAGCTCCTCCGGCAGGTTTGGTGAAAAACTGTTTTTT

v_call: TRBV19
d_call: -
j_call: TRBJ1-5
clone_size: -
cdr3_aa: CASEDRRNQPQHF
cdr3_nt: TGTGCCAGTGAGGACAGACGAAATCAGCCCCAGCATTTT

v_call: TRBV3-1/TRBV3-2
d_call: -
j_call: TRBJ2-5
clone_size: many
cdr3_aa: CASSQSRQSQYF
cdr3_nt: TGTGCCAGCAGCCAATCCAGGCAGTCCCAGTACTTC

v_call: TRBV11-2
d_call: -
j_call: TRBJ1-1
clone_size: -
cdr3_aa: CASSLTSNTEAFF
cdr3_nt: TGTGCCAGCAGCTTAACATCCAACACTGAAGCTTTCTTT

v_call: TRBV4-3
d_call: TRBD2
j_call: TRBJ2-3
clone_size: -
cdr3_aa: CASSQVTSGRTDTQYF
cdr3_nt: TGCGCCAGCAGCCAAGTAACTAGCGGGAGGACAGATACGCAGTATTTT

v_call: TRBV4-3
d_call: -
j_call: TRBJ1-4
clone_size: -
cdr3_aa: CASSQDGGFDEKLFF
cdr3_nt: TGCGCCAGCAGCCAAGATGGAGGATTTGATGAAAAACTGTTTTTT

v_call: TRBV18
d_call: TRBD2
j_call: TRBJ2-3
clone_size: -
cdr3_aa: CASSPGLAGSTDTQYF
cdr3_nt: TGTGCCAGCTCACCGGGCCTAGCGGGCTCCACAGATACGCAGTATTTT

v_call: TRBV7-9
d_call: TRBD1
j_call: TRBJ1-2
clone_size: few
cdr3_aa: CASRKGQGPGYTF
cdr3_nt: TGTGCCAGCAGGAAAGGACAGGGCCCTGGCTACACCTTC

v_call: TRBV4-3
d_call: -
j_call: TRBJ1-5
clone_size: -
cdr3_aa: CASSQDYRVTNQPQHF
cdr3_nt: TGCGCCAGCAGCCAAGATTACAGGGTCACAAATCAGCCCCAGCATTTT

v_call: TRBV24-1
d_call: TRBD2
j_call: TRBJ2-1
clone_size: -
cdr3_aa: CATSGGTSVYNEQFF
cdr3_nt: TGTGCCACCAGTGGAGGGACTAGCGTTTACAATGAGCAGTTCTTC

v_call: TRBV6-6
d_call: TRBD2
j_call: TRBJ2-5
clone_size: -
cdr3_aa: CASSSKTSGQETQYF
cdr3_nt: TGTGCCAGCAGTTCCAAGACTAGCGGACAAGAGACCCAGTACTTC